This T cell receptor beta chain was sequenced during a study of shared clonotypes between healthy human individuals. Profiling relied on immunoSEQ multiplex PCR, and the TCRdb table lists in-frame clones only, not all of them. The table includes 1.4 million to 1.5 million clones, roughly 96% detected once. Overall study findings and caveats: As a rule, naive subsets had a larger estimated richness than memory subsets.

About this clone itself: What it binds is unknown.

The V and J ends lost 0 bases and 5 bases respectively, with 20 bases between them. The CDR3 loop spans 17 amino acids. CDR1 and CDR2 (germline): SGHRS, YFSETQ. The chain recombines TRBV5-1 with TRBJ2-5; no reliable D call. What was sequenced was naive CD4+ T cells sorted from blood. Specified subset: CD45RA+ positively selected. This receptor was identified in a man younger than 45 in good health. This chain's CDR3 is CASSLVTRRRLGETQYF. For the CDR3, the DNA is TGCGCCAGCAGCTTGGTGACCAGGAGACGACTGGGTGAGACCCAGTACTTC.